This T cell receptor beta chain was captured by sequencing in a study of shared T cell receptors in the human thymus. CDR3 length: 17 residues. Germline V lookup: CDR1 KGHSH, CDR2 LQKENI. Trimming pared 4 bases from V and 1 base from J, leaving 19 bases between. Assay used: immunoSEQ multiplex PCR; TCRdb lists only in-frame clones, some missing. Here the sample spans 630,000 or so clones, more than 70% being singletons. These records were also assigned to another study, of human thymus T cells. According to that study: Thymic material originated from resections removed in the course of corrective heart surgery.

The sample was thymocytes. The sequence derives from a boy in the first two years of life with a congenital heart defect. J is TRBJ1-1 and V is TRBV18, with D tentatively TRBD1 (6 bases). CDR3 region: CASSQDRGIRTNTEAFF. The CDR3 region has the DNA TGTGCCAGCTCACAAGATAGGGGGATTCGGACGAACACTGAAGCTTTCTTT.